This entry lists 19 T cell receptor beta chains sequenced from one sample in a study of identical twins. TCRdb reprocessed the 5' RACE reads with MiXCR, giving one entry per CDR3 protein. The sample has 350,000 to 500,000 distinct CDR3 sequences, under 20% seen once. The sequencing input was naive T cells sorted from blood. The receptors shown here come from a man in his forties or fifties in good health.

This clonotype has at least ten counts. CDR3 region: CSARPQRGGRYGELFF. CDR3 DNA: TGCAGTGCTAGACCTCAGCGGGGGGGCCGATACGGGGAGCTGTTTTTT. This chain links TRBV20-1 with TRBJ2-2, with 10 bases that match TRBD2. CDR1 and CDR2 from the germline V gene are DFQATT and SNEGSKA (reference sequence). Trimming took 2 bases from V and 7 from J; bases not matched to a gene: 10. The CDR3 runs to 16 residues.

This clonotype was recorded a few times. The CDR3 region is CASSYRATGGRSGANVLTF. The CDR3, as DNA: TGTGCCAGCAGTTACAGGGCGACAGGGGGCCGTTCCGGGGCCAACGTCCTGACTTTC. The J gene is TRBJ2-6, the V gene TRBV6-5, with 10 nucleotides matching TRBD1. Trimming at V came to 2 bases and at J to 4 bases, leaving 11 bases not matched to a gene. Germline CDR1 MNHEY, CDR2 SVGAGI. CDR3 size: 19 residues.

This clonotype came up many times. This chain links TRBV10-3 with TRBJ2-1; the D gene is possibly TRBD2 (5 bases). Looked up from germline, CDR1 is ENHRY and CDR2 is SYGVKD. Trimming pared 3 bases from V and 1 base from J, leaving 7 bases between. The CDR3 spans 14 residues. The DNA of the CDR3 is TGTGCCATCAGTGACCCGGGGTCCTACAATGAGCAGTTCTTC. Protein: CAISDPGSYNEQFF.

In this sample, this clonotype turned up many times. This chain links TRBV28 with TRBJ2-7; D is undetermined. This CDR3 has 11 residues. The V and J ends lost 5 bases and 2 bases respectively, with 4 bases between them. Germline V gives CDR1 MDHEN, CDR2 SYDVKM. The CDR3 here is CASSITYEQYF. The CDR3 region has the DNA TGTGCCAGCAGTATTACCTACGAGCAGTACTTC.

The chain carries TRBV7-2 and TRBJ1-6; 7 nucleotides match TRBD1. V lost 5 bases and J lost 10; bases outside the gene matches: 8. Germline V gene lookup returns CDR1 SGHTA and CDR2 FQGNSA. The CDR3 extends over 14 amino acids. CDR3 sequence (DNA): TGTGCCAGCAGCGAGATGACAGGGTTCTCACCCCTCCACTTT. It codes for CASSEMTGFSPLHF.

The chain carries TRBV24-1 and TRBJ2-7; D possibly corresponds to TRBD2 (6 bases). This CDR3 spans 15 amino acids. V gave up 0 bases and J gave up 3 bases, with 11 bases separating them. From germline, CDR1 is KGHDR and CDR2 SFDVKD. The CDR3: CATSDLFGGHYEQYF. The CDR3, as DNA: TGTGCCACCAGTGATTTGTTCGGGGGTCACTACGAGCAGTACTTC.

J is TRBJ2-1 and V is TRBV30; 8 positions match TRBD2. V shed 3 bases, J shed 9 bases, and the junction held 16 bases outside the gene matches. CDR1 GTSNPN and CDR2 SVGIG come from the germline V gene (reference sequence). CDR3 length: 16 residues. The DNA of the CDR3 is TGTGCCTGGAGACCGGAGGGGACTAGTTTGAAAAGTGAGCAGTTCTTC. It codes for CAWRPEGTSLKSEQFF.

This clonotype has a handful of counts. This chain connects TRBV7-6 to TRBJ2-7; 10 nucleotides line up with TRBD2. The CDR3 has 15 residues. V lost 1 base and J lost 6; bases outside the gene matches: 6. Germline-derived CDR1 and CDR2 are SGHVS and FNYEAQ. CDR3 residues: CASSLEAGGNGEQYF. CDR3 DNA: TGTGCCAGCAGCTTAGAAGCGGGAGGGAATGGCGAGCAGTACTTC.

In this sample, this clonotype turned up many times. The chain joins TRBV15 to TRBJ2-3; 10 bases are a match to TRBD1. Germline V gene sequence: CDR1 LNHNV, CDR2 YYDKDF (reference sequence). Trimming cost V 2 bases and J 4 bases; bases outside gene matches: 9. There are 17 residues in the CDR3. CDR3 region: CATSRSLRDRGPDTQYF. The CDR3 DNA reads as TGTGCCACCAGCAGATCGCTCCGGGACAGGGGACCAGATACGCAGTATTTT.

This clonotype was seen at least ten times. The J gene is TRBJ2-6, the V gene TRBV6-2 or TRBV6-3; no definite D call. Deletions cut 0 bases from V and 0 bases from J, with 18 bases between. This CDR3 has 20 residues. Per germline, CDR1 MNHEY and CDR2 SVGEGT. CDR3 sequence (DNA): TGTGCCAGCAGTTACTCGGCCCTTGAATGGCCTCACTCTGGGGCCAACGTCCTGACTTTC. This translates into CASSYSALEWPHSGANVLTF.

With regard to this clonotype: This may stem from a read error, because a much larger clone lies one nucleotide away. The genes are TRBV18 and TRBJ2-3; maybe TRBD2 (6 bases). V was trimmed by 5 bases and J by 4 bases, leaving 16 bases between them. The length of the CDR3 is 15 residues. The germline V gene has CDR1 KGHSH and CDR2 LQKENI. The CDR3 protein is CASSSGRGRSDTQYF. The CDR3 DNA sequence: TGTGCCAGCTCATCCGGCCGGGGGAGGTCAGATACGCAGTATTTT.

The sample holds a few counts of this clonotype. This rearrangement joins TRBV20-1 to TRBJ2-3; TRBD2 aligns across 12 bases. CDR1 and CDR2 from the germline V gene are DFQATT and SNEGSKA (reference sequence). The CDR3 contains 16 residues. V shed 4 bases, J shed 9 bases, and the junction held 14 bases outside the gene matches. As DNA, the CDR3 is TGCAGTGCTACGCCTCAGCATGGGACTAGCGGGTTAACGCAGTATTTT. Translated, it gives CSATPQHGTSGLTQYF.

This clonotype was seen a few times. This chain joins TRBV15 and TRBJ2-3, with D possibly TRBD1 on 5 matching bases. Germline V gene sequence: CDR1 LNHNV, CDR2 YYDKDF (reference sequence). V dropped 3 bases and J dropped 2 bases, with 9 bases sitting between them. This CDR3 region has 14 residues. The CDR3 bases are TGTGCCACCAGCAGTCGACAGATCACAGATACGCAGTATTTT. It yields the protein CATSSRQITDTQYF.

The CDR3 region has the DNA TGTGCCAGCAGCCTAATGATCTCGGGGGATACGCAGTATTTT. Encoded protein: CASSLMISGDTQYF. The chain has TRBV11-1 and TRBJ2-3; D possibly corresponds to TRBD2 (5 bases). V gave up 5 bases and J gave up 6 bases, with 15 bases separating them. The CDR3 extends over 14 amino acids. Germline V lookup: CDR1 SGHAT, CDR2 FQDESV (reference sequence).

The chain couples TRBV4-1 to TRBJ1-4, with 7 positions matching TRBD1. CDR1 and CDR2 (germline): MGHRA, YSYEKL. The CDR3 has 15 amino acids. V shed 1 base, J shed 7 bases, and the junction held 6 bases outside the gene matches. Here the CDR3 DNA reads TGCGCCAGCAGCCAAGTGACAGGGTTGGGTGAAAAACTGTTTTTT. This encodes CASSQVTGLGEKLFF.

Only a few counts were recorded for this clonotype. The V and J genes are TRBV7-2 and TRBJ2-5; unclear D gene. The CDR3 extends over 13 amino acids. Trimming stripped 5 bases from V and 3 bases from J, with 10 bases between. Germline assignment: CDR1 SGHTA and CDR2 FQGNSA. The CDR3 DNA reads as TGTGCCAGCAGCAAAGACAACAAAGAGACCCAGTACTTC. This translates into CASSKDNKETQYF.

This clonotype was recorded a few times. Possible read error: a much larger clone is one base away. This chain links TRBV9 with TRBJ2-5; D remains unclear. Germline V gene sequence: CDR1 SGDLS, CDR2 YYNGEE. V was shortened by 0 bases and J by 7 bases, with 10 bases between the two germline ends. The CDR3 is 13 amino acids. For the CDR3, the DNA is TGTGCCAGCAGCGTAGATTCGTGGGGGACCCAGTACTTC. It is translated as CASSVDSWGTQYF.

This clonotype has a count of ten or more. This chain uses TRBV19 with TRBJ1-5, with 8 bases lining up with TRBD1. V was clipped by 3 bases and J by 5 bases; unmatched bases: 12. This CDR3 has 17 amino acids. The V gene's germline CDR1 is LNHDA and CDR2 SQIVND (reference sequence). The CDR3 DNA follows: TGTGCCAGTAGTATGGGGTATCAAGGACAGGGCGATCAGCCCCAGCATTTT. As protein: CASSMGYQGQGDQPQHF.

This clonotype was recorded once. The V gene is TRBV19, the J gene TRBJ2-3, with D perhaps TRBD1 (5 bases). Trimming took 6 bases from V and 1 from J, leaving 14 bases between them. The CDR3 contains 15 residues. Germline V gives CDR1 LNHDA, CDR2 SQIVND (reference sequence). This CDR3 is CASSDHLGGTDTQYF. CDR3 bases: TGTGCCAGTAGCGACCACTTAGGGGGCACAGATACGCAGTATTTT.